This is a list of T cell receptor beta chains from one sample in a study of OX40 agonist ivuxolimab in advanced cancers. Generated by immunoSEQ multiplex PCR, the TCRdb table keeps only in-frame clones and is missing some. The sample records about 80,000 clones, approximately 85% being singletons. Material: CD4+ or CD8+ T cells sorted from blood, obtained in a trial of the OX40 agonist ivuxolimab. These TCRs come from an adult with an advanced solid tumor such as melanoma, head and neck, liver or kidney cancer. Each CDR3 is given with its conserved first and last residue. The D gene is left open where the match is weak. Clone size is stated in some rows and not others, as once, few, many or a class when expanded.

V gene,J gene,D gene,clone size,CDR3 DNA,CDR3 protein
TRBV5-6,TRBJ2-1,.,.,TGTGCCAGCAGCTTGGACCCCGAATACAATGAGCAGTTCTTC,CASSLDPEYNEQFF
TRBV5-1,TRBJ2-7,.,.,TGCGCCAGCAGCTTGGAGGGTAGCGGCTCCTACGAGCAGTACTTC,CASSLEGSGSYEQYF
TRBV5-1,TRBJ2-1,.,.,TGCGCCAGCAGCTTGGAAATATACAATGAGCAGTTCTTC,CASSLEIYNEQFF
TRBV6-5,TRBJ2-7,.,.,TGTGCCAGCAGTTACTCGAGGGGATACGAGCAGTACTTC,CASSYSRGYEQYF
TRBV9,TRBJ2-7,.,once,TGTGCCAGCAGCAGGACAGTCAGCGATCTAGACGAGCAGTACTTC,CASSRTVSDLDEQYF
TRBV2,TRBJ2-5,.,.,TGTGCCACAGTTAGTCGGGGATCGGCCCAGTACTTC,CATVSRGSAQYF
TRBV28,TRBJ1-1,.,.,TGTGCCAGCAGACGCGGGGTAGTCGCTGAAGCTTTCTTT,CASRRGVVAEAFF
TRBV6-1,TRBJ1-4,.,once,TGTGCCAGCTCCCGAGGGGGGAATGAAAAACTGTTTTTT,CASSRGGNEKLFF
TRBV5-8,TRBJ2-1,.,.,TGTGCCAGCAGCAGTTCCCTATACAATGAGCAGTTCTTC,CASSSSLYNEQFF
TRBV2,TRBJ1-3,.,.,TGTGCCAGCAGTGGATTCTCGACTGGAAACACCATATATTTT,CASSGFSTGNTIYF
TRBV6-5,TRBJ2-7,.,.,TGTGCCAGCAGTTACCGGCGGGACAGAGACCACGAGCAGTACTTC,CASSYRRDRDHEQYF
TRBV5-8,TRBJ2-1,.,.,TGTGCCAGCAGCTTAGGGGACGGCTACAATGAGCAGTTCTTC,CASSLGDGYNEQFF
TRBV5-8,TRBJ2-5,.,.,TGTGCCAGCAGCTTACTCCAAGAGACCCAGTACTTC,CASSLLQETQYF
TRBV5-1,TRBJ2-3,.,.,TGCGCCAGCAGCTTGGCGCTAGCAAAGACAGATACGCAGTATTTT,CASSLALAKTDTQYF
TRBV14,TRBJ2-5,TRBD2,.,TGTGCCAGCAGCCCCGGCGTTTGGCGGGAGCAAGAGACCCAGTACTTC,CASSPGVWREQETQYF
TRBV7-9,TRBJ2-3,.,.,TGTGCCAGCAGCTTAGTAAGTCCGGCTAGTTTAGATACGCAGTATTTT,CASSLVSPASLDTQYF
TRBV19,TRBJ1-1,.,.,TGTGCCAGTAGTATAAGACCTCGGAACACTGAAGCTTTCTTT,CASSIRPRNTEAFF
TRBV30,TRBJ1-4,.,.,TGTGCCTGGAGTGTAGCCGGGATCCCATTAAATGAAAAACTGTTTTTT,CAWSVAGIPLNEKLFF
TRBV27,TRBJ2-1,.,.,TGTGCCAGCAGTTTAATGTTCGGGGGCGATGAGCAGTTCTTC,CASSLMFGGDEQFF
TRBV9,TRBJ1-2,.,.,TGTGCCAGCAGCGTAGCTGGGGGGGGAGGGTATGGCTACACCTTC,CASSVAGGGGYGYTF
TRBV6-6,TRBJ1-2,TRBD1,.,TGTGCCAGCAGTTACGGGCAGGGGGCGATCTATGGCTACACCTTC,CASSYGQGAIYGYTF
TRBV5-8,TRBJ2-4,.,few,TGTGCCAGCAGCTCGCGGGACAGAGGATACATTCAGTACTTC,CASSSRDRGYIQYF